The present TCR beta chain was sequenced within a study of T cell changes during pregnancy in multiple sclerosis. Profiling relied on immunoSEQ multiplex PCR, and the TCRdb table lists in-frame clones only, not all of them. The table records some 60,000 clones, about 89% of them present only once. The sample holds a few counts of this clone. The CDR3 extends over 16 amino acids. With 3 bases clipped from V and 9 bases from J, the junction kept 9 bases outside the gene matches. Germline lookup yields CDR1 MNHNS and CDR2 SASEGT. The chain couples TRBV6-1 to TRBJ1-6, with TRBD1 identical over 9 bases. The TCR comes from a female donor with multiple sclerosis, enrolled in a pregnancy study. The material sequenced was peripheral blood, taken after pregnancy. DNA of the CDR3: TGTGCCAGCAGTGATTCTAGTGGACAGGGGAGTTCACCCCTCCACTTT. Translation gives CASSDSSGQGSSPLHF.